The subject of this entry is one T cell receptor beta chain. The record originates from a study of blood T cell repertoires in COVID-19. Germline CDR1 is LNHDA and CDR2 is SQIVND (reference sequence). V lost 3 bases, J lost 3 bases, and 8 bases lay in between. The CDR3 is 14 amino acids. Per the original methods: Amplified reference gene primers provided the basis for estimating nucleated cell counts. Sequencing used immunoSEQ multiplex PCR; TCRdb keeps in-frame clones, though not all of them. V and J calls and clone size are given by that table; D and trimming were obtained from the DNA. The profile covers about 190,000 clones, with about nine tenths appearing a single time and around 7% taken by the ten largest.

This clonotype was sampled from a man between 35 and 55 years old with acute or convalescent COVID-19. The J gene is TRBJ1-4, the V gene TRBV19, with unresolved D. Sequencing used peripheral blood. CDR3 bases: TGTGCCAGTAGTATTACTGCCTCTAATGAAAAACTGTTTTTT. Protein sequence: CASSITASNEKLFF.